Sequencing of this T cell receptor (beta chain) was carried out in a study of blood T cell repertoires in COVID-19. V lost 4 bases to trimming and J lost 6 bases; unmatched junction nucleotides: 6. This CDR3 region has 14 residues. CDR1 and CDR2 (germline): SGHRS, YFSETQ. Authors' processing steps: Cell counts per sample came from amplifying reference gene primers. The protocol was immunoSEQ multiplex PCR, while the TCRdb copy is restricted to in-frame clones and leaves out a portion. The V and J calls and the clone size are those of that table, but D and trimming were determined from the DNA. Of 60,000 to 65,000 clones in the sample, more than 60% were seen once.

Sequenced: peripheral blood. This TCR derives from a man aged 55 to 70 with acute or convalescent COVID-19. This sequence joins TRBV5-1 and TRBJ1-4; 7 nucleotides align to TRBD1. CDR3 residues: CASSPDRPDEKLFF. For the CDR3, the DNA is TGCGCCAGCAGCCCGGACAGGCCGGATGAAAAACTGTTTTTT.